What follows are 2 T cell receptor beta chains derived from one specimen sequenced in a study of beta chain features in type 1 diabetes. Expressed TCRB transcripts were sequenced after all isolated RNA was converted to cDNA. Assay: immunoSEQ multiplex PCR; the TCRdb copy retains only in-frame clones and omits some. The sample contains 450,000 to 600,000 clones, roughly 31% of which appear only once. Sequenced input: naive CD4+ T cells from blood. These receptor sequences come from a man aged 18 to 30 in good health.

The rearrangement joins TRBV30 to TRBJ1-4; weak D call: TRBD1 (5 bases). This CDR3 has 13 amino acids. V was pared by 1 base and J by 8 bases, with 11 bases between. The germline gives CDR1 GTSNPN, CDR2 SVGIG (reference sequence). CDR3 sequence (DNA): TGTGCCTGGAGTGCCGGGGGGGACGAAAAACTGTTTTTT. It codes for CAWSAGGDEKLFF.

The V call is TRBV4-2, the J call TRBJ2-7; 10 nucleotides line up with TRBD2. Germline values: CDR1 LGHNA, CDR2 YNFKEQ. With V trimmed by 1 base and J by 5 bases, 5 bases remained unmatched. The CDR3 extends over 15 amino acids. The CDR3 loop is CASSQGDLAGDEQYF. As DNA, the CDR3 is TGTGCCAGCAGCCAAGGCGACCTAGCGGGAGACGAGCAGTACTTC.